One and the same sample provided the 20 T cell receptor beta chains below, sequenced in a study of early T cells in non-severe SARS-CoV-2 infection (dated by TCRdb to about 2021). The library was prepared using 5' RACE. Sequencing was performed on a NextSeq 500. The public sequencing data were trimmed at Q25 with fastp and processed into clonotypes with MiXCR by TCRdb, which kept only in-frame beta chains. Every entry covers one CDR3 protein and lists the most common genes and DNA from its rows. This sample holds tens of thousands of distinct CDR3 sequences; roughly 5.7% were observed only once. The top ten clones comprise 3.4% of the sample. This specimen was whole blood, taken at baseline. The receptors here all came from an adult who was a healthcare worker with PCR-confirmed SARS-CoV-2 infection or an uninfected control (not recorded which).

In its sample, this clonotype was seen a few times. The chain carries TRBV28 and TRBJ2-4, with TRBD2 matching 9 bases. V lost 6 bases to trimming and J lost 2 bases; unmatched junction nucleotides: 8. Germline CDR1 MDHEN, CDR2 SYDVKM. CDR3 length: 16 residues. CDR3: CASSLLAGRPKNIQYF. In DNA, the CDR3 is TGTGCCAGCAGCCTTCTAGCGGGGAGACCCAAAAACATTCAGTACTTC.

V is TRBV11-2 and J is TRBJ2-3; a weak D match, TRBD2 (6 bases). Per the germline V gene, CDR1 is SGHAT and CDR2 is FQNNGV. The CDR3 is 18 amino acids. Trimming took off 1 base at V and 3 bases at J, with 20 bases between the two ends. CDR3 region: CASSLVGLRTLSTDTQYF. For the CDR3, the DNA is TGTGCCAGCAGCTTAGTCGGACTACGCACTTTGTCTACAGATACGCAGTATTTT.

This clonotype was recorded many times. The chain uses TRBV5-1 and TRBJ1-3; unclear D gene. The CDR3 covers 13 residues. Germline V gene lookup returns CDR1 SGHRS and CDR2 YFSETQ. V lost 5 bases and J lost 0, with 6 bases in between. The CDR3 spells CASRVSSGNTIYF. The CDR3 DNA reads TGCGCCAGCAGGGTCAGCTCTGGAAACACCATATATTTT.

This clonotype occurred many times. The rearrangement links TRBV7-2 to TRBJ2-1; 7 nucleotides align to TRBD2. Losses at the gene ends were 5 bases for V and 5 bases for J; bases not matched to a gene: 9. Germline assignment: CDR1 SGHTA and CDR2 FQGNSA. This CDR3 is built from 15 residues. For the CDR3, the DNA is TGTGCCAGCAGCAGAGGACTAGTAGTCGACAATGAGCAGTTCTTC. It specifies CASSRGLVVDNEQFF.

This clonotype showed up many times. The chain combines TRBV4-3 with TRBJ1-1; 12 nucleotides agree with TRBD1. Germline V gene lookup returns CDR1 LGHNA and CDR2 YSLEER. Trimming cost V 7 bases and J 3 bases; bases outside gene matches: 6. The CDR3 consists of 15 residues. The DNA for the CDR3 is TGCGCCAGCACGAGGGACAGGGGGCTCGACACTGAAGCTTTCTTT. Translated, it gives CASTRDRGLDTEAFF.

Ten or more counts support this clonotype. The J gene is TRBJ1-2, the V gene TRBV18; D call uncertain. The V gene lost 3 bases and the J gene lost 3 bases, with 11 bases spanning the gap. This CDR3 has 14 residues. Germline V lookup: CDR1 KGHSH, CDR2 LQKENI. The CDR3 DNA is TGTGCCAGCTCACCGTCGGACGGATACTATGGCTACACCTTC. Its protein product is CASSPSDGYYGYTF.

There are many counts of this clonotype. V is TRBV6-1 and J is TRBJ1-1; possible D gene TRBD1, 5 bases. Germline V gives CDR1 MNHNS, CDR2 SASEGT. CDR3 size: 15 residues. Trimming stripped 1 base from V and 4 bases from J, with 13 bases between. The CDR3 nucleotides are TGTGCCAGCAGTGAAGTTTTATACGGGGGCACTGAAGCTTTCTTT. Its protein product is CASSEVLYGGTEAFF.

This clonotype was seen a few times. The chain has TRBV20-1 and TRBJ1-1; perhaps TRBD1 as D (6 bases). V gave up 3 bases and J gave up 4 bases, with 15 bases separating them. The CDR3 length is 14 residues. CDR1 and CDR2 (germline): DFQATT, SNEGSKA (reference sequence). The CDR3 here is CSARRSRGPTEAFF. The CDR3 DNA reads as TGCAGTGCTAGGAGGAGTCGGGGGCCCACTGAAGCTTTCTTT.

In this sample, this clonotype turned up a few times. The genes are TRBV29-1 and TRBJ2-1; D is perhaps TRBD2 (6 bases). CDR1 is SQVTM, CDR2 ANQGSEA, per germline. Trimming left V 4 bases short and J 10 bases short, with 11 bases between. This CDR3 region has 11 residues. This CDR3 reads CSVGAGSEQFF. The CDR3 nucleotides are TGCAGCGTTGGGGCGGGATCAGAGCAGTTCTTC.

This clonotype showed up just a few times. This chain connects TRBV19 to TRBJ2-3; 11 bases agree with TRBD2. CDR3 length: 16 amino acids. Losses at the gene ends were 5 bases for V and 2 bases for J; bases not matched to a gene: 6. Germline V lookup: CDR1 LNHDA, CDR2 SQIVND (reference sequence). CDR3 residues: CASSFGTSGLTDTQYF. CDR3 DNA: TGTGCCAGTAGTTTCGGGACTAGCGGTCTCACAGATACGCAGTATTTT.

The chain employs TRBV18 and TRBJ1-1; D is unresolved. Trimming took 0 bases from V and 7 from J, leaving 9 bases between them. CDR3 length equals 13 residues. Germline V gene sequence: CDR1 KGHSH, CDR2 LQKENI. CDR3 sequence (DNA): TGTGCCAGCTCACCACCGTCGTCGGTTGAAGCTTTCTTT. As protein: CASSPPSSVEAFF.

This clonotype was recorded many times. The CDR3 region is CASSWTGDQGYTF. CDR3 nucleotide sequence: TGTGCCAGCAGCTGGACAGGGGATCAGGGCTACACCTTC. The chain carries TRBV25-1 and TRBJ1-2; 9 bases are a match to TRBD1. V shed 6 bases and J 8 bases; nucleotides not matched to a gene: 7. Germline CDR1 is MGHDK and CDR2 is SYGVNS. This CDR3 is 13 amino acids long.

Ten or more counts support this clonotype. The chain employs TRBV10-1 and TRBJ1-1; unclear D gene. Germline CDR1 is WNHNN and CDR2 is SYGVQD (reference sequence). With 8 bases removed from V and 1 base from J, the gap between germline ends came to 8 bases. The CDR3 covers 12 residues. CDR3 amino acids: CASRGKNTEAFF. In nucleotides, the CDR3 is TGCGCCAGCCGGGGAAAGAACACTGAAGCTTTCTTT.

This chain connects TRBV30 to TRBJ1-1; D may be TRBD1 (5 bases). V lost 1 base, J lost 12 bases, and 15 bases lay in between. This CDR3 contains 12 residues. The germline CDR1 and CDR2 sequences are GTSNPN and SVGIG (reference sequence). CDR3 DNA: TGTGCCTGGAGTGCCGTGGGACGGGCCCCTTTCTTT. This translates into CAWSAVGRAPFF.

This clonotype was picked up many times. The gene calls are TRBV7-8 and TRBJ2-3; no clear D gene. Germline CDR1 and CDR2: SGHVS and FQNEAQ. The germline V and J ends were trimmed by 0 bases and 5 bases, with 0 bases remaining between them. The CDR3 runs 11 residues. The CDR3 here is CASSLADTQYF. CDR3 nucleotide sequence: TGTGCCAGCAGCTTAGCAGATACGCAGTATTTT.

This clonotype came up many times. The V call is TRBV12-3 or TRBV12-4, the J call TRBJ1-1; D perhaps matches TRBD1 (6 bases). Deletions cut 5 bases from V and 4 bases from J, with 8 bases between. The CDR3 sequence is 12 residues long. The CDR3 loop is CASSTRGTEAFF. The CDR3 coding sequence is TGTGCCAGCAGTACCAGGGGCACTGAAGCTTTCTTT.

This clonotype was seen a few times. The CDR3 is CSARLRAPTYEQYF. The CDR3 DNA sequence: TGCAGTGCTAGGTTAAGGGCGCCAACCTACGAGCAGTACTTC. The gene calls are TRBV20-1 and TRBJ2-7, with no clear D. V lost 3 bases and J lost 2, with 14 bases in between. Germline lookup yields CDR1 DFQATT and CDR2 SNEGSKA (reference sequence). The CDR3 extends over 14 amino acids.

This sequence joins TRBV6-2 or TRBV6-3 and TRBJ2-4; no definite D call. The CDR3 is 13 residues long. Germline CDR1 MNHEY, CDR2 SVGEGT. V gave up 0 bases and J gave up 7 bases, with 7 bases separating them. CDR3 coding DNA: TGTGCCAGCAGTTACTCGATAAATAACATTCAGTACTTC. As protein: CASSYSINNIQYF.

Ten or more counts support this clonotype. This sequence joins TRBV21-1 and TRBJ2-3; the table assigns TRBD2, which was not confirmed against the DNA. TRBV21-1 is deemed a pseudogene. The CDR3 consists of 21 residues. CDR3 in DNA: TGTGCCAGCAGCAAAGCGGGTCAGTGTGTCCGGGCTAGCGGGGGAACAGATACGCAGTATTTT. Translating it yields CASSKAGQCVRASGGTDTQYF.

In this sample, this clonotype turned up many times. The CDR3 loop is CSVEASADEQFF. The DNA of the CDR3 is TGCAGCGTTGAAGCGTCCGCGGATGAGCAGTTCTTC. V and J are TRBV29-1 and TRBJ2-1, with D unclear. This CDR3 region has 12 residues. With 1 base removed from V and 8 bases from J, the gap between germline ends came to 9 bases. The germline V gene has CDR1 SQVTM and CDR2 ANQGSEA.